This entry describes one T cell receptor beta chain. The sample originates from a study of blood T cell repertoires in COVID-19. Looking at the study overall: The origin of the acute and convalescent COVID-19 samples was the United States, Italy and Spain.

This CDR3 is built from 14 residues. V dropped 3 bases and J dropped 4 bases, with 13 bases sitting between them. Germline V gene lookup returns CDR1 MNHEY and CDR2 SMNVEV (reference sequence). How the authors handled the data: Amplified reference gene primers provided the basis for estimating nucleated cell counts. Method: immunoSEQ multiplex PCR; TCRdb's copy keeps in-frame clones and lacks some. V and J calls and clone size are given by that table; D and trimming were obtained from the DNA. Of about 200,000 clones listed, about 91% were seen once; the top ten hold around 2.3%. Sequencing used PBMCs or T cells enriched from blood (not recorded which). V and J are TRBV27 and TRBJ2-7; D unresolved. This receptor was obtained from a woman aged 40-49 years with acute COVID-19. CDR3 sequence (DNA): TGTGCCAGCAGTTTGTCGAATAACCTATACGAGCAGTACTTC. It encodes CASSLSNNLYEQYF.